This T cell receptor (beta chain) was sequenced in a study of multiple sclerosis patients with progressive multifocal leukoencephalopathy. Study-wide findings and caveats: Preferential TRBV-TRBJ pairings or common gene usage were not detected at PML.

Sequencing was at survey level. Each PCR contained spiked synthetic TR CDR3 controls spanning every V-J pairing. Sequencing used immunoSEQ multiplex PCR; TCRdb keeps in-frame clones, though not all of them. There are roughly 32,000 clones in the sample; about 90% occur only once, and around 3.1% lies in the top ten. Comment on this clone: Its antigen is not identified.

Germline-derived CDR1 and CDR2 are LNHDA and SQIVND (reference sequence). CDR3 size: 14 residues. Deletions cut 5 bases from V and 7 bases from J, with 17 bases between. Regarding time point: time of PML onset. T3 refers to blood collected at the onset of PML. The chain is built from TRBV19 and TRBJ1-2, with D possibly TRBD1 on 5 matching bases. The source is a human donor with progressive multifocal leukoencephalopathy. The specimen comprised PBMCs, sampled from a patient treated with natalizumab. The CDR3 reads CASSQRQGLRGYTF. The CDR3 nucleotides are TGTGCCAGTAGTCAACGGCAGGGACTGCGTGGCTACACCTTC.